The following is a T cell receptor (beta chain) sequence with its context. Its antigen target is currently unknown. There are no base qualities to consult, and no much larger clone falls within one base. This record belongs to a study of blood T cell repertoires in COVID-19 (dated by TCRdb to 2020 to 2021). With regard to the full study: Collaborator samples came from the United States, Italy and Spain and covered acute and convalescent phases of COVID-19. Where available, HLA class I and class II types were obtained from metadata supplied by the sample provider rather than from assay-based typing. The material from the prospective study consisted of cDNA or gDNA derived from T cells, B-cell-depleted T cells, or PBMCs. A de-identified subject ID, COVID-19 status, age in years and sex were almost always included in the sample metadata. The repertoires were released in a freely available public database meant as a resource for research on the immune response to SARS-CoV-2. Deeply sampled blood TCRbeta repertoires from subjects exposed to, actively infected with, or recovered from COVID-19 were included in the dataset. The samples were drawn from the first 160 participants of the ongoing ImmuneRACE study and from 1,254 subjects provided by 6 global collaborators.

Findings and caveats that apply to the study as a whole: The amount of clinical and demographic metadata varied by source and participant and was provided uncurated.

The germline V gene (reference sequence) provides CDR1 MNHEY and CDR2 SMNVEV. Its CDR3 holds 15 amino acids, cysteine through phenylalanine. The kept DNA is CDR3 alone, 45 bases in frame from the first base. Trimming accounts for 6 bases at V and 9 bases at J, while the number of junction bases matched to no gene is 7. Collaborating institutions collected whole blood in K2EDTA tubes following their own protocols. Collaborator samples were shipped for TCRbeta analysis as frozen whole blood, isolated PBMCs, or DNA extracted from either sample type. TCRbeta CDR3 regions were amplified from genomic DNA using the immunoSEQ Assay, a bias-controlled multiplex PCR. On the authors' methods: The number of nucleated cells in each sample was estimated by amplification of reference gene primers within the assay. To quantify the absolute abundance of each unique TCRbeta CDR3 rearrangement, sequence reads were collapsed and filtered. Productive Simpson clonality was computed per sample as the square root of Simpson's diversity index over productive rearrangements. TCRdb retrieved this table from immuneACCESS and kept in-frame rearrangements only. Not all clones are present; in checked studies, unresolved V genes account for under half, and no reason is known for the remainder. V, J and clone size were drawn from that table, and D and trimming were deduced from the DNA. The sample profile shows around 100,000 clones; almost 80% of them were found once. The ten largest clonotypes hold 9.8% of the sample.

Input material: peripheral blood. The chain links TRBV27 with TRBJ2-1; TRBD2 agrees with 14 junctional bases. The sequence was obtained from a man in his fifties or sixties with active or convalescent COVID-19. The sequenced DNA is TGTGCCAGCAGGGGACTAGCGGGAGTTATGAGTGAGCAGTTCTTC. The resulting protein is CASRGLAGVMSEQFF.